The text below deals with one TCR beta chain. Antigen: not known. Other DNA sequences in this specimen translate into the identical CDR3. The germline gives CDR1 MNHNY, CDR2 SVGAGI (reference sequence). The CDR3 length is 11 residues. Trimming cost V 4 bases and J 6 bases, with 1 base left between them. Only in-frame clones appear in the TCRdb table, and some are missing; sequencing was by immunoSEQ multiplex PCR. The sample lists about 2 million clones; 85% to 95% were seen once. This specimen belongs to a study of shared clonotypes between healthy human individuals. Study-level findings and limits: Larger estimated richness was generally seen in naive subsets than in memory subsets.

Source material: naive CD4+ T cells sorted from blood. The subset: CD45RA+ positively selected. The source is a man aged 18 to 29 in good health. V usage is TRBV6-6 and J usage is TRBJ1-6; D is ambiguous. The DNA of the CDR3 is TGTGCCAGCAGTTCTAATTCACCCCTCCACTTT. Its protein is CASSSNSPLHF.